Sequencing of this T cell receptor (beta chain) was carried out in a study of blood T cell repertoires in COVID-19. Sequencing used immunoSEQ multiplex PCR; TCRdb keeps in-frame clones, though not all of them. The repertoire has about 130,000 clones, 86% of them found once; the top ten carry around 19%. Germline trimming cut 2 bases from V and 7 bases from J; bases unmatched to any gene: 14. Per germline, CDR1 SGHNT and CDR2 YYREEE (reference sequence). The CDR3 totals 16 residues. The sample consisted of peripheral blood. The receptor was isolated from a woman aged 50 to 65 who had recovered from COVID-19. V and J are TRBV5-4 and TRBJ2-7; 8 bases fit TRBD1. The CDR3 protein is CASSFPQGAGTGEQYF. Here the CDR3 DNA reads TGTGCCAGCAGCTTCCCTCAGGGGGCGGGAACGGGGGAGCAGTACTTC.